This T cell receptor beta chain was sequenced for a study of blood T cell repertoires in COVID-19. This CDR3 region has 14 residues. CDR1 and CDR2 from the germline V gene are MNHNS and SASEGT. The trim removed 2 bases at V and 16 bases at J, leaving 11 bases unmatched. Sequencing used immunoSEQ multiplex PCR; TCRdb keeps in-frame clones, though not all of them. The repertoire holds roughly 420,000 clones, roughly 90% seen once, with over 0.9% in the top ten. Individuals aged roughly 18 to 90 years were recruited from 24 US areas. The source material was PBMCs or T cells enriched from blood (not recorded which). This TCR came from a woman aged 25 to 45 with acute COVID-19. The rearrangement joins TRBV6-1 to TRBJ2-4; 10 nucleotides match TRBD1. The CDR3 DNA is TGTGCCAGCAGTGAAATCCTCGGGACAGGGGTTGGATACTTC. It yields the protein CASSEILGTGVGYF.